Listed here are 21 T cell receptor beta chains from one sample, sequenced in a study of cytomegalovirus exposure and HLA in healthy donors. Vbeta (60) and Jbeta (13) primers were used in the PCR. Generated by immunoSEQ multiplex PCR, the TCRdb table keeps only in-frame clones and is missing some. There are hundreds of thousands of clones in the sample; about 81% occur only once, and 6% lies in the top ten. Input material: PBMCs. All receptors derive from a man in his forties or fifties in good health and CMV-seropositive.

The V gene is TRBV5-6, the J gene TRBJ2-3; TRBD2 is a possible D gene (6 bases). The CDR3 spans 11 residues. Trimming shortened V by 4 bases and J by 6 bases, and 6 bases separated the two germline ends. Germline CDR1 reads SGHDT; CDR2 reads YYEEEE. The CDR3 here is CASSRGDTQYF. The CDR3 DNA reads as TGTGCCAGCAGCCGGGGGGATACGCAGTATTTT.

This clone was seen more than once but under ten times. The chain has TRBV19 and TRBJ2-3, with TRBD2 identical over 16 bases. The CDR3 length is 17 residues. V dropped 4 bases and J dropped 7; count of bases not matched to a gene: 8. Looked up from germline, CDR1 is LNHDA and CDR2 is SQIVND (reference sequence). The CDR3 DNA sequence: TGTGCCAGTAGTACGGGACTAGCGGGAGGGCCGGGAAATACGCAGTATTTT. This gives the protein CASSTGLAGGPGNTQYF.

The chain recombines TRBV7-3 with TRBJ2-7, with 7 bases identical to TRBD1. The CDR3 loop spans 14 amino acids. Germline loops: CDR1 SGHTA, CDR2 FQGTGA. J lost 4 bases, V lost 1 base, and 4 bases had no gene match. The chain's CDR3 is CASSLNRGNYEQYF. DNA for the CDR3: TGTGCCAGCAGCTTAAACAGGGGCAATTACGAGCAGTACTTC.

This clone was recorded once. This chain links TRBV9 with TRBJ2-5; no clear D gene. V gave up 0 bases and J gave up 5 bases, with 11 bases separating them. Looked up from germline, CDR1 is SGDLS and CDR2 is YYNGEE. This CDR3 contains 14 residues. This chain's CDR3 is CASSVGPQVETQYF. CDR3 DNA: TGTGCCAGCAGCGTAGGCCCCCAGGTTGAGACCCAGTACTTC. The full variable domain, its missing parts supplied by reference TRBV9 and TRBJ2-5, is DSGVTQTPKHLITATGQRVTLRCSPRSGDLSVYWYQQSLDQGLQFLIQYYNGEERAKGNILERFSAQQFPDLHSELNLSSLELGDSALYFCASSVGPQVETQYFGPGTRLLVL.

The J gene is TRBJ2-3, the V gene TRBV6-1; a weak D match, TRBD2 (5 bases). CDR1 and CDR2 (germline): MNHNS, SASEGT. The CDR3 is 16 amino acids. The ends were cut back, 4 bases at V and 0 bases at J, with 14 bases in the middle. CDR3 DNA sequence: TGTGCCAGCAGTGGTTACCGGGAAGTTAGCACAGATACGCAGTATTTT. As protein: CASSGYREVSTDTQYF.

This clone was seen once. This sequence joins TRBV7-2 and TRBJ1-1, with D tentatively TRBD1 (6 bases). From germline, CDR1 is SGHTA and CDR2 FQGNSA. With 5 bases removed from V and 1 base from J, the gap between germline ends came to 14 bases. The CDR3 is 15 amino acids. In nucleotides, the CDR3 is TGTGCCAGCAGCCCGCGCACAGGGACGAACACTGAAGCTTTCTTT. It yields the protein CASSPRTGTNTEAFF.

J is TRBJ1-2 and V is TRBV9; perhaps TRBD1 as D (5 bases). Trimming took off 4 bases at V and 0 bases at J, with 19 bases between the two ends. The CDR3 loop spans 17 amino acids. Looked up from germline, CDR1 is SGDLS and CDR2 is YYNGEE. CDR3 loop: CASSLGHFPNPNYGYTF. The CDR3 DNA follows: TGTGCCAGCAGCCTCGGACACTTTCCAAACCCTAACTATGGCTACACCTTC.

This clone occurred a few times. The chain is built from TRBV15 and TRBJ2-3, with D uncertain. The CDR3 loop spans 14 amino acids. CDR1 and CDR2 from the germline V gene are LNHNV and YYDKDF (reference sequence). V was pared by 6 bases and J by 1 base, with 11 bases between. DNA of the CDR3: TGTGCCACCAGGTCTTTCGTAGGCACAGATACGCAGTATTTT. Its protein product is CATRSFVGTDTQYF.

This chain links TRBV6-5 with TRBJ1-1; D uncertain. Germline V gene data show CDR1 as MNHEY and CDR2 as SVGAGI. The CDR3 is made up of 14 amino acids. V dropped 0 bases and J dropped 1 base, with 6 bases sitting between them. CDR3 nucleotide sequence: TGTGCCAGCAGTTACTCTAATAAGAACACTGAAGCTTTCTTT. Translated: CASSYSNKNTEAFF.

The chain links TRBV14 to TRBJ2-1; TRBD2 matches 15 bases. V shed 4 bases, J shed 8 bases, and the junction held 3 bases outside the gene matches. Looked up from germline, CDR1 is SGHDN and CDR2 is FVKESK. CDR3 size: 15 residues. The CDR3 region is CASSPGLAGGDEQFF. CDR3 coding DNA: TGTGCCAGCAGCCCTGGACTAGCGGGAGGGGATGAGCAGTTCTTC.

The chain uses TRBV6-1 and TRBJ2-1; 8 nucleotides align to TRBD2. The CDR3 loop spans 16 amino acids. V lost 4 bases to trimming and J lost 2 bases; unmatched junction nucleotides: 7. CDR1 and CDR2 (germline): MNHNS, SASEGT. CDR3 protein: CASSGGLGPAYNEQFF. The CDR3 DNA is TGTGCCAGCAGTGGGGGACTAGGACCTGCCTACAATGAGCAGTTCTTC.

The J gene is TRBJ2-3, the V gene TRBV18; 10 bases are shared with TRBD1. Germline loops: CDR1 KGHSH, CDR2 LQKENI. V was clipped by 5 bases and J by 6 bases; unmatched bases: 11. This CDR3 contains 16 residues. The CDR3 nucleotides are TGTGCCAGCTCAACAAGGGACAGGGGATTCTCGGATACGCAGTATTTT. The encoded protein is CASSTRDRGFSDTQYF.

This clone was seen a few times. The chain has TRBV11-3 and TRBJ1-6; possible D gene TRBD1, 6 bases. With 5 bases removed from V and 0 bases from J, the gap between germline ends came to 14 bases. Looked up from germline, CDR1 is SGHNT and CDR2 is YENEEA. The CDR3 length is 17 residues. CDR3: CASSADRLSSYNSPLHF. CDR3 in DNA: TGTGCCAGCAGCGCGGACAGACTGAGCTCCTATAATTCACCCCTCCACTTT. The full variable domain, rest sourced from reference TRBV11-3 and TRBJ1-6, is EAGVVQSPRYKIIEKKQPVAFWCNPISGHNTLYWYLQNLGQGPELLIRYENEEAVDDSQLPKDRFSAERLKGVDSTLKIQPAELGDSAVYLCASSADRLSSYNSPLHFGNGTRLTVT.

V is TRBV6-1 and J is TRBJ2-7; D unresolved. Trimming left V 7 bases short and J 3 bases short, with 7 bases between. Germline CDR1 reads MNHNS; CDR2 reads SASEGT. The CDR3 consists of 11 residues. The chain's CDR3 is CASNSYYEQYF. As DNA, the CDR3 is TGTGCCAGCAATAGTTACTACGAGCAGTACTTC.

The V call is TRBV4-1, the J call TRBJ1-2; tentatively, D is TRBD1 (5 bases). The CDR3 is made up of 15 amino acids. V lost 4 bases and J 2 bases, leaving 14 bases between the germline ends. Germline-derived CDR1 and CDR2 are MGHRA and YSYEKL. This CDR3 is CASSPLADINYGYTF. The CDR3 DNA reads as TGCGCCAGCAGCCCTCTTGCGGACATAAACTATGGCTACACCTTC.

The chain uses TRBV27 and TRBJ2-5; 7 bases fit TRBD1. V was clipped by 6 bases and J by 5 bases; unmatched bases: 3. The CDR3 runs to 12 residues. Germline V gene sequence: CDR1 MNHEY, CDR2 SMNVEV (reference sequence). This chain's CDR3 is CASSPRGETQYF. Written as DNA, the CDR3 is TGTGCCAGCAGCCCCAGGGGGGAGACCCAGTACTTC.

The gene calls are TRBV10-2 and TRBJ1-1; 9 bases map to TRBD1. This CDR3 contains 14 residues. Germline CDR1 reads WSHSY; CDR2 reads SAAADI. V shed 3 bases and J 7 bases; nucleotides not matched to a gene: 6. CDR3 protein: CASSEQGALGEAFF. CDR3 in DNA: TGCGCCAGCAGTGAACAGGGGGCATTGGGTGAAGCTTTCTTT.

The chain is built from TRBV11-2 and TRBJ2-1; TRBD1 might be the D (6 bases). This CDR3 comprises 15 residues. Germline CDR1 is SGHAT and CDR2 is FQNNGV. The V gene lost 4 bases and the J gene lost 6 bases, with 16 bases spanning the gap. The CDR3 sequence is CASSSPVWGLNEQFF. For the CDR3, the DNA is TGTGCCAGCAGCTCGCCAGTTTGGGGGCTCAATGAGCAGTTCTTC.

The V and J genes are TRBV27 and TRBJ2-5; 9 nucleotides match TRBD1. This CDR3 comprises 18 residues. Germline lookup yields CDR1 MNHEY and CDR2 SMNVEV (reference sequence). The V segment lost 0 bases and the J segment 4 bases; nucleotides outside the gene matches: 12. CDR3 sequence (DNA): TGTGCCAGCAGTTTATCGACGGCCAACAGGGGGCGACGAGAGACCCAGTACTTC. It specifies CASSLSTANRGRRETQYF.

This clone was counted a few times. The chain couples TRBV6-1 to TRBJ1-1; D is uncertain. The ends were cut back, 6 bases at V and 0 bases at J, with 11 bases in the middle. Germline lookup yields CDR1 MNHNS and CDR2 SASEGT. This CDR3 comprises 14 residues. The CDR3 nucleotides are TGTGCCAGCAGGGTACGCCAGATGAACACTGAAGCTTTCTTT. Amino acids: CASRVRQMNTEAFF.

The genes are TRBV6-1 and TRBJ2-3; 11 bases agree with TRBD2. This CDR3 is built from 15 residues. Germline V gene lookup returns CDR1 MNHNS and CDR2 SASEGT. The V segment lost 0 bases and the J segment 4 bases; nucleotides outside the gene matches: 0. CDR3 in amino acids: CASSEALAGADTQYF. The CDR3 DNA follows: TGTGCCAGCAGTGAAGCACTAGCGGGAGCAGATACGCAGTATTTT.